One sample yielded the 4 T cell receptor beta chains listed below, sequenced in a study of T cells after somatic rescue of genetic block. Profiled with immunoSEQ multiplex PCR; TCRdb holds only in-frame clones, not every one. The repertoire holds 70,000 or so clones, approximately 90% seen once, with over 2.5% in the top ten. Sequencing used peripheral blood mononuclear cells (PBMCs). The receptors here all came from a man aged 40-49 years.

This clone was found a few times. The gene calls are TRBV7-8 and TRBJ2-3; D possibly corresponds to TRBD1 (6 bases). The V gene lost 5 bases and the J gene lost 5 bases, with 11 bases spanning the gap. CDR1 SGHVS and CDR2 FQNEAQ come from the germline V gene. The CDR3 totals 13 residues. CDR3 region: CASSDQGQDTQYF. In DNA, the CDR3 is TGTGCCAGCAGCGATCAGGGGCAAGATACGCAGTATTTT.

The chain joins TRBV7-8 to TRBJ1-1; 8 nucleotides match TRBD1. This CDR3 is 14 amino acids long. V trimming: 1 base; J trimming: 6 bases; junction bases outside the gene matches: 4. Germline V gene lookup returns CDR1 SGHVS and CDR2 FQNEAQ. This CDR3 reads CASSLGQGRAEAFF. DNA for the CDR3: TGTGCCAGCAGCTTAGGACAGGGGAGAGCTGAAGCTTTCTTT.

J is TRBJ2-7 and V is TRBV19; TRBD2 aligns across 10 bases. Germline CDR1 LNHDA, CDR2 SQIVND (reference sequence). This CDR3 contains 16 residues. The V segment lost 0 bases and the J segment 6 bases; nucleotides outside the gene matches: 8. CDR3 DNA: TGTGCCAGTAGTATAGATGTGTCTAGCGGGAGTTTCGAGCAGTACTTC. Its protein is CASSIDVSSGSFEQYF.

The J gene is TRBJ2-2, the V gene TRBV7-9; D unresolved. This CDR3 is 13 amino acids long. CDR1 is SEHNR, CDR2 FQNEAQ, per germline (reference sequence). The germline V and J ends were trimmed by 7 bases and 6 bases, with 12 bases remaining between them. The CDR3 region has the DNA TGTGCCAGCACTTTAGGCGTACCCGGGGAGCTGTTTTTT. Amino acid sequence: CASTLGVPGELFF. The complete variable domain, with remaining parts taken from reference TRBV7-9 and TRBJ2-2, reads DTGVSQNPRHKITKRGQNVTFRCDPISEHNRLYWYRQTLGQGPEFLTYFQNEAQLEKSRLLSDRFSAERPKGSFSTLEIQRTEQGDSAMYLCASTLGVPGELFFGEGSRLTVL.